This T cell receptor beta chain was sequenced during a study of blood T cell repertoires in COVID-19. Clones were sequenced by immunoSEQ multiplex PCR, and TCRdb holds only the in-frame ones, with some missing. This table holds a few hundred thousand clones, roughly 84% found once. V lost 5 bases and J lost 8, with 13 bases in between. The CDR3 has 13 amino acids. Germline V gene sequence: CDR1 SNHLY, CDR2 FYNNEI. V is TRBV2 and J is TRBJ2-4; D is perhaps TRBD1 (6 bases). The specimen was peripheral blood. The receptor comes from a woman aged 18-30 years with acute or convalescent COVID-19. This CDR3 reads CASSSRGLDIQYF. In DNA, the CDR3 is TGTGCCAGCAGTAGCAGGGGTTTGGACATTCAGTACTTC.